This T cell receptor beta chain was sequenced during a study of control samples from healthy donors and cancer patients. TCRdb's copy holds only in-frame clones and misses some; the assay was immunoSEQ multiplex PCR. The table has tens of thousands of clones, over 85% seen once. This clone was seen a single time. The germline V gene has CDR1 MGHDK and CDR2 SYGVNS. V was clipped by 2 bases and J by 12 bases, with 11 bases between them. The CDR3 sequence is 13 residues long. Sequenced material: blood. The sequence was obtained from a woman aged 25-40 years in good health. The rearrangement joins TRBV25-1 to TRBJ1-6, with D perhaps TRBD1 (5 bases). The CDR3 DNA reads TGTGCCAGCAGTGAAGGGGGTTTCTTACCCCTCCACTTT. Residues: CASSEGGFLPLHF.